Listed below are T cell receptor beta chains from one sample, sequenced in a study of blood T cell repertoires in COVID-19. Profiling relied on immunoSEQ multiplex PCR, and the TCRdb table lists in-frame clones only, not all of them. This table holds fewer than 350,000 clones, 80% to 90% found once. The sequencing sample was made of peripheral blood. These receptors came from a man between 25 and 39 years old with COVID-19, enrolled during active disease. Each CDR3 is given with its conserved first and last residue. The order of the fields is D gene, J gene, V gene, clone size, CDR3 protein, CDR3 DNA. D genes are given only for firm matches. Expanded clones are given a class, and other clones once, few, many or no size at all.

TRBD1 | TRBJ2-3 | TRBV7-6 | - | CASSRGGPSTDTQYF | TGTGCCAGCTCGAGAGGGGGCCCGAGCACAGATACGCAGTATTTT
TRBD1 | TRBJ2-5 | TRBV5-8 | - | CASSRDRVGETQYF | TGTGCCAGCAGCCGGGACAGGGTCGGAGAGACCCAGTACTTC
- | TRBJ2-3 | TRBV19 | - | CASSSLSGADGDTQYF | TGTGCCAGTTCCTCCCTTAGCGGCGCTGATGGAGATACGCAGTATTTT
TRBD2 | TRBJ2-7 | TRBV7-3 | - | CASSSIGPPGGEQYF | TGTGCCAGCAGCTCCATTGGCCCGCCGGGGGGCGAGCAGTACTTC
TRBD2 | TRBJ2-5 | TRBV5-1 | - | CASSIGTSGGKETQYF | TGCGCCAGCAGCATCGGGACTAGCGGGGGCAAAGAGACCCAGTACTTC
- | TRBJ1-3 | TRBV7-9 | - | CASSLGPAGTIYF | TGTGCCAGCAGCCTCGGTCCAGCAGGCACCATATATTTT
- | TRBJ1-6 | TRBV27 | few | CASSTHRESDSPLHF | TGTGCCAGCAGTACCCACAGGGAATCTGATTCACCCCTCCACTTT
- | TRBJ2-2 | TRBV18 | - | CASSLTGFSDTGELFF | TGTGCCAGCTCACTGACAGGCTTTTCCGACACCGGGGAGCTGTTTTTT
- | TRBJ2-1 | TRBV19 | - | CASSTGESYNEQFF | TGTGCCAGTAGTACAGGGGAGTCCTACAATGAGCAGTTCTTC
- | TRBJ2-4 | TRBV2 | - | CASREVQNIQYF | TGTGCCAGCAGGGAGGTCCAAAACATTCAGTACTTC
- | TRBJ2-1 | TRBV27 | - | CASSQEWGLLWNEQFF | TGTGCCAGCAGCCAAGAGTGGGGGCTCCTTTGGAATGAGCAGTTCTTC
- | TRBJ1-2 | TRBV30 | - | CAWSVRDISYGYTF | TGTGCCTGGAGTGTACGGGACATTTCCTATGGCTACACCTTC
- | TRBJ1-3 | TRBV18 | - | CASSLGGSSGNTIYF | TGTGCCAGCTCACTCGGTGGGAGCTCTGGAAACACCATATATTTT
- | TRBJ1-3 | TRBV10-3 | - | CAISETRLGNTIYF | TGTGCCATCAGTGAGACAAGACTTGGAAACACCATATATTTT
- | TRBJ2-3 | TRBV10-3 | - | CAISQTGTLPGGSTDTQYF | TGTGCCATCAGTCAAACCGGGACTCTGCCGGGTGGTAGCACAGATACGCAGTATTTT
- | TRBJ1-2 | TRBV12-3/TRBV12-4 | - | CASSSTASYGYTF | TGTGCCAGCAGTTCTACAGCCTCCTATGGCTACACCTTC
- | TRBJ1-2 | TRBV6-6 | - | CASSTGGSVGYGYTF | TGTGCCAGCAGTACGGGGGGATCAGTTGGCTATGGCTACACCTTC
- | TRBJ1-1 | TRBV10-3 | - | CAISGGQSNTEAFF | TGTGCCATCAGTGGTGGACAGTCGAACACTGAAGCTTTCTTT
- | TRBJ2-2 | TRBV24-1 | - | CATSDPGSPGTGELFF | TGTGCCACCAGTGATCCGGGGTCCCCGGGGACCGGGGAGCTGTTTTTT
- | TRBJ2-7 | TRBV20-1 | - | CSAPGNHEQYF | TGCAGTGCTCCGGGGAACCACGAGCAGTACTTC
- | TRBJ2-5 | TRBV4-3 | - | CASSPIEGETQYF | TGCGCCAGCAGCCCAATTGAGGGAGAGACCCAGTACTTC
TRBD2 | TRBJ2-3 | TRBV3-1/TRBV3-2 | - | CASSARGGPDTQYF | TGTGCCAGCAGCGCCCGGGGGGGGCCAGATACGCAGTATTTT
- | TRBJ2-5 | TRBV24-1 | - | CATSDPYKETQYF | TGTGCCACCAGTGATCCTTACAAGGAGACCCAGTACTTC
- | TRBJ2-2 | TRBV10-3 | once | CAISRRVSNLNTGELFF | TGTGCCATCAGTCGACGGGTCTCAAACCTAAACACCGGGGAGCTGTTTTTT
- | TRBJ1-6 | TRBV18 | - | CASSPSRGQQSPLHF | TGTGCCAGCTCACCATCTCGAGGACAGCAATCACCCCTCCACTTT
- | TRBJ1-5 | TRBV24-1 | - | CATSDFRQGSSQPQHF | TGTGCCACCAGTGATTTTAGGCAGGGGAGTTCTCAGCCCCAGCATTTT
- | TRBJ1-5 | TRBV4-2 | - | CASSQLNQPQHF | TGTGCCAGCAGCCAATTAAATCAGCCCCAGCATTTT
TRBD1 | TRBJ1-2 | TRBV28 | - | CASSPGQGSSYGYTF | TGTGCCAGCAGCCCGGGACAGGGGAGTTCCTATGGCTACACCTTC
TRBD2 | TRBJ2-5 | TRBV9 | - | CASSTSGAVQETQYF | TGTGCCAGTTCGACTAGCGGGGCCGTACAAGAGACCCAGTACTTC
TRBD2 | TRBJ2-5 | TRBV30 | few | CAWSPSSGRALQTQYF | TGTGCCTGGAGTCCCTCTAGCGGGAGGGCTTTACAGACCCAGTACTTC
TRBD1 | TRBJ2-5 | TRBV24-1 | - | CATSEPGQGGETQYF | TGTGCCACCAGTGAACCGGGACAGGGAGGAGAGACCCAGTACTTC
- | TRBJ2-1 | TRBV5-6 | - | CASSVTPSVNEQFF | TGTGCCAGCAGCGTTACTCCCTCGGTTAATGAGCAGTTCTTC
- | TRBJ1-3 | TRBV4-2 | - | CASSEDSGNTIYF | TGTGCCAGCAGCGAGGACTCTGGAAACACCATATATTTT
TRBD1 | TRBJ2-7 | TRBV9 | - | CASSVGAGGVNEQYF | TGTGCCAGCAGCGTAGGGGCAGGGGGTGTCAACGAGCAGTACTTC
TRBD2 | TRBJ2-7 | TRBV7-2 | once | CASSFLAGSSYEQYF | TGTGCCAGCAGCTTCCTAGCGGGGAGCTCCTACGAGCAGTACTTC